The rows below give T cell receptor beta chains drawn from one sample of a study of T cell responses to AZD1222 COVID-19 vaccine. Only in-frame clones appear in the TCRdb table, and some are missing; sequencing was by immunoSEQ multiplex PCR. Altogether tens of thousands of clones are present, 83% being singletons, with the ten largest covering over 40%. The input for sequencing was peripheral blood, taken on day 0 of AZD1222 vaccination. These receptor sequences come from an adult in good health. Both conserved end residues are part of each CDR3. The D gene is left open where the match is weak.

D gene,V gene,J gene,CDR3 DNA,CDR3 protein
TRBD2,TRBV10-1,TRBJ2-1,TGCGCCAGCAGTGAGCGGCTAGCGGGGAAGGATGAGCAGTTCTTC,CASSERLAGKDEQFF
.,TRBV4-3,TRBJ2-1,TGCGCCAGCAGCCAATATTTGTCTTCCTACAATGAGCAGTTCTTC,CASSQYLSSYNEQFF
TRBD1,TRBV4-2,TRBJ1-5,TGTGCCAGCAGCCAAGATCTCAGGGGGCACAAATCGAGCAATCAGCCCCAGCATTTT,CASSQDLRGHKSSNQPQHF
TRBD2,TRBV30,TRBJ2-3,TGTGCCTGCTCTAGCGGGGGGGCGGCAGATACGCAGTATTTT,CACSSGGAADTQYF
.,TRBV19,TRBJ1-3,TGTGCCAGTAGACTCGACCCCGGGTCCTCTGGAAACACCATATATTTT,CASRLDPGSSGNTIYF
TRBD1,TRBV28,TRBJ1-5,TGTGCCAGCAGGACGACAGGGGACAATCAGCCCCAGCATTTT,CASRTTGDNQPQHF
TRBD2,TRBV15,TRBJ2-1,TGTGCCACCAGCAGAGTCTGGACTAGCGGGAGGGGGAGTTACAATGAGCAGTTCTTC,CATSRVWTSGRGSYNEQFF
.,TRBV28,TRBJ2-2,TGTGCCAGCTTATCGCGGGGGCTGAACACCGGGGAGCTGTTTTTT,CASLSRGLNTGELFF
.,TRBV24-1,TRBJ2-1,TGTGCCACCAGTGACCCGGACAGTAGCTCCTACAATGAGCAGTTCTTC,CATSDPDSSSYNEQFF
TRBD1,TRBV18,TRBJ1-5,TGTGCCAGCTCACTAAACCAGGGGGCCCCAAATCAGCCCCAGCATTTT,CASSLNQGAPNQPQHF
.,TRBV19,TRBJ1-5,TGTGCCAGCGAAGGAAACCGGGGTTGGAGTCAGCCCCAGCATTTT,CASEGNRGWSQPQHF
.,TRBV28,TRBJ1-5,TGTGCCAGCAGTTTTCAGGGGCGAAGCAATCAGCCCCAGCATTTT,CASSFQGRSNQPQHF